Reported below is one T cell receptor (beta chain). Corrective heart surgery yielded the resections from which the thymus tissue came. This record comes from a study of human thymus T cells. Germline V gene sequence: CDR1 MGHRA, CDR2 YSYEKL. The CDR3 totals 16 residues. Germline trimming cut 4 bases from V and 2 bases from J; bases unmatched to any gene: 6. Some clones are missing from TCRdb's copy, which holds only in-frame ones; the method was immunoSEQ multiplex PCR. The sample shows about 78,000 clones, about 96% of them seen only once. This TCR derives from a boy in the first two years of life with a congenital heart defect but otherwise immunologically healthy. Specimen: thymus tissue. The J gene is TRBJ2-2, the V gene TRBV4-1; 8 bases line up with TRBD1. The CDR3 sequence: CASSRAGGFNTGELFF. CDR3 in DNA: TGCGCCAGCAGCCGGGCAGGGGGCTTTAACACCGGGGAGCTGTTTTTT.